These 23 T cell receptor beta chains came from one sample sequenced in a study of blood T cell repertoires in COVID-19. Produced via immunoSEQ multiplex PCR; TCRdb's table is partial and in-frame only. This table has under 250,000 clones, 80% to 90% appearing once. Material: peripheral blood. The receptors were gathered from a man aged 50 or older who had recovered from COVID-19.

The chain combines TRBV28 with TRBJ2-7; 11 bases agree with TRBD2. The CDR3 has 16 residues. The V gene end was trimmed by 8 bases and the J gene end by 3 bases; junction bases not matched to a gene: 12. Germline values: CDR1 MDHEN, CDR2 SYDVKM. The DNA for the CDR3 is TGTGCCAGCGGAGGATTAGCGGGAGGGCCCAGCTACGAGCAGTACTTC. Translating gives CASGGLAGGPSYEQYF.

The chain employs TRBV5-1 and TRBJ1-6; TRBD1 agrees at 7 bases. The CDR3 has 15 amino acids. The ends lost 0 bases at V and 6 bases at J; junction bases unmatched: 3. Germline assignment: CDR1 SGHRS and CDR2 YFSETQ. DNA for the CDR3: TGCGCCAGCAGCTTGGGGGGACAGACTAATTCACCCCTCCACTTT. Amino acids: CASSLGGQTNSPLHF. The whole variable domain, filled in from reference TRBV5-1 and TRBJ1-6, reads KAGVTQTPRYLIKTRGQQVTLSCSPISGHRSVSWYQQTPGQGLQFLFEYFSETQRNKGNFPGRFSGRQFSNSRSEMNVSTLELGDSALYLCASSLGGQTNSPLHFGNGTRLTVT.

The gene calls are TRBV7-6 and TRBJ1-2, with TRBD1 matching 7 bases. Germline trimming cut 3 bases from V and 0 bases from J; bases unmatched to any gene: 4. This CDR3 comprises 15 residues. Germline-derived CDR1 and CDR2 are SGHVS and FNYEAQ. The CDR3 bases are TGTGCCAGCAGCTTTCGGGACAGTCCTAACTATGGCTACACCTTC. Residues: CASSFRDSPNYGYTF.

The rearrangement links TRBV5-1 to TRBJ2-5, with 7 bases that match TRBD1. CDR1 and CDR2 from the germline V gene are SGHRS and YFSETQ. The CDR3 consists of 15 residues. Unmatched junction bases numbered 8, after V lost 4 bases and J lost 2 bases. The CDR3 loop is CASSLLGQSQETQYF. CDR3 in DNA: TGCGCCAGCAGCCTTTTGGGACAGTCTCAAGAGACCCAGTACTTC.

The rearrangement links TRBV14 to TRBJ2-1; maybe TRBD2 (5 bases). From germline, CDR1 is SGHDN and CDR2 FVKESK. The CDR3 is 16 amino acids. V lost 1 base and J 0 bases, leaving 10 bases between the germline ends. This CDR3 reads CASSQGSGSSYNEQFF. The CDR3 region has the DNA TGTGCCAGCAGCCAAGGGTCGGGGAGCTCCTACAATGAGCAGTTCTTC.

The rearrangement joins TRBV2 to TRBJ1-2; 7 positions match TRBD1. Germline CDR1 reads SNHLY; CDR2 reads FYNNEI. The CDR3 totals 11 residues. After removal of 10 bases from V and 4 bases from J, the junction contained 3 bases not matched to a gene. The CDR3 loop is CAIQGGYGYTF. DNA for the CDR3: TGTGCCATCCAGGGGGGCTATGGCTACACCTTC.

The J gene is TRBJ2-7, the V gene TRBV28, with TRBD2 matching over 9 bases. The germline gives CDR1 MDHEN, CDR2 SYDVKM. The CDR3 spans 14 residues. J lost 1 base, V lost 6 bases, and 4 bases had no gene match. The CDR3 loop reads CASRGAGGSYEQYF. CDR3 sequence (DNA): TGTGCCAGCAGGGGGGCGGGAGGGTCCTACGAGCAGTACTTC.

This clone was seen a single time. This chain joins TRBV4-1 and TRBJ2-7; maybe TRBD2 (6 bases). This CDR3 has 16 residues. The germline V gene encodes CDR1 MGHRA and CDR2 YSYEKL. The V end lost 1 base, the J end lost 0 bases, and 13 bases lay between the germline ends. The CDR3 loop is CASSQVDMGGSYEQYF. In DNA form, the CDR3 reads TGCGCCAGCAGCCAAGTGGACATGGGGGGCTCCTACGAGCAGTACTTC.

In DNA form, the CDR3 reads TGTGCCTGGAGTGAGATCGGGTCCGAGCAAGAGACCCAGTACTTC. Translated: CAWSEIGSEQETQYF. The V and J genes are TRBV30 and TRBJ2-5; D unresolved. The CDR3 has 15 amino acids. The germline V and J ends were trimmed by 1 base and 2 bases, with 14 bases remaining between them. CDR1 is GTSNPN, CDR2 SVGIG, per germline (reference sequence).

This chain uses TRBV5-1 with TRBJ2-1; 8 nucleotides align to TRBD1. Germline values: CDR1 SGHRS, CDR2 YFSETQ. With V trimmed by 2 bases and J by 4 bases, 2 bases remained unmatched. The CDR3 extends over 14 amino acids. DNA for the CDR3: TGCGCCAGCAGCTTACAGGGGGTGTACAATGAGCAGTTCTTC. It encodes CASSLQGVYNEQFF.

J is TRBJ2-7 and V is TRBV28; D not certain. Germline V CDR1 and CDR2: MDHEN, SYDVKM. The CDR3 extends over 12 amino acids. Trimming removed 4 bases at V and 3 bases at J, with 7 bases between. The CDR3 protein is CASSSGLYEQYF. CDR3 in DNA: TGTGCCAGCAGTTCCGGTCTCTACGAGCAGTACTTC.

The rearrangement joins TRBV2 to TRBJ2-1; 10 positions agree with TRBD1. The V and J ends lost 1 base and 3 bases, in that order; junction bases with no gene match: 12. Germline CDR1 and CDR2: SNHLY and FYNNEI. This CDR3 has 19 amino acids. This chain's CDR3 is CASSEVVPGQGLGYNEQFF. The CDR3 region has the DNA TGTGCCAGCAGTGAAGTCGTCCCGGGACAGGGGCTGGGCTACAATGAGCAGTTCTTC.

The chain uses TRBV9 and TRBJ2-5, with TRBD2 as a possible D gene (5 bases). The V gene lost 7 bases and the J gene lost 5 bases, with 15 bases spanning the gap. From germline, CDR1 is SGDLS and CDR2 YYNGEE. CDR3 size: 13 residues. The CDR3 loop is CASGGGLGETQYF. As DNA, the CDR3 is TGTGCCAGCGGAGGTGGTTTGGGTGAGACCCAGTACTTC.

The V and J genes are TRBV6-5 and TRBJ2-5; 7 bases map to TRBD2. After removal of 6 bases from V and 5 bases from J, the junction contained 12 bases not matched to a gene. CDR3 size: 15 residues. The V gene's germline CDR1 is MNHEY and CDR2 SVGAGI. The CDR3 is CASRRASGRSETQYF. CDR3 DNA: TGTGCCAGCAGGCGGGCTAGCGGTAGATCGGAGACCCAGTACTTC.

J is TRBJ2-1 and V is TRBV27; 8 positions match TRBD2. Germline V gene sequence: CDR1 MNHEY, CDR2 SMNVEV (reference sequence). The CDR3 totals 16 residues. V lost 3 bases to trimming and J lost 6 bases; unmatched junction nucleotides: 10. DNA for the CDR3: TGTGCCAGCAGTTTGAGGAACGGGAGGGCCTTCAATGAGCAGTTCTTC. Its protein is CASSLRNGRAFNEQFF.

J is TRBJ2-2 and V is TRBV9; D remains unclear. V lost 1 base, J lost 0 bases, and 13 bases lay in between. Germline assignment: CDR1 SGDLS and CDR2 YYNGEE. The CDR3 contains 17 residues. The CDR3 loop is CASSVIPFGANTGELFF. In DNA form, the CDR3 reads TGTGCCAGCAGCGTAATCCCCTTCGGTGCGAACACCGGGGAGCTGTTTTTT.

This chain joins TRBV19 and TRBJ2-7; 7 nucleotides line up with TRBD2. Germline V gene sequence: CDR1 LNHDA, CDR2 SQIVND (reference sequence). V trimming: 1 base; J trimming: 3 bases; junction bases outside the gene matches: 9. This CDR3 region has 16 residues. The CDR3 is CASSIGVTSDFYEQYF. The DNA of the CDR3 is TGTGCCAGTAGTATAGGGGTAACTAGCGACTTCTACGAGCAGTACTTC.

The gene calls are TRBV28 and TRBJ1-5; D is ambiguous. Per the germline V gene, CDR1 is MDHEN and CDR2 is SYDVKM. The CDR3 spans 12 residues. Trimming left V 8 bases short and J 4 bases short, with 9 bases between. This CDR3 is CASSGLNQPQHF. Written as DNA, the CDR3 is TGTGCCAGCTCCGGTCTTAATCAGCCCCAGCATTTT.

This chain connects TRBV18 to TRBJ1-3; D might be TRBD1 (5 bases). CDR1 is KGHSH and CDR2 is LQKENI in the germline V gene. Trimming pared 1 base from V and 4 bases from J, leaving 11 bases between. The CDR3 is made up of 15 amino acids. The CDR3, as DNA: TGTGCCAGCTCACCACAGGGAGGGGCAGGAAACACCATATATTTT. This codes for CASSPQGGAGNTIYF.

The chain carries TRBV21-1 and TRBJ2-3; TRBD1 reflects the table's D call only, with no check against the DNA. TRBV21-1 is reported as a pseudogene. The CDR3 has 13 amino acids. The CDR3 sequence: CAGDSSFRDTQYF. For the CDR3, the DNA is TGTGCCGGCGACAGTTCATTCAGGGATACGCAGTATTTT.

CDR3 in amino acids: CATSTGKETQYF. CDR3 DNA: TGTGCCACCAGCACGGGAAAAGAGACCCAGTACTTC. V is TRBV15 and J is TRBJ2-5; D may be TRBD2 (5 bases). CDR1 LNHNV and CDR2 YYDKDF come from the germline V gene (reference sequence). Trimming left V 4 bases short and J 3 bases short, with 6 bases between. The CDR3 consists of 12 residues.

The chain carries TRBV12-3 or TRBV12-4 and TRBJ1-1, with D possibly matching TRBD1 (6 bases). The CDR3 is made up of 13 amino acids. The ends were cut back, 9 bases at V and 11 bases at J, with 22 bases in the middle. CDR3 loop: CASRNTGPQGAFF. For the CDR3, the DNA is TGTGCCAGTAGGAACACCGGACCGCAGGGGGCTTTCTTT.

The gene calls are TRBV5-1 and TRBJ2-2; 10 nucleotides match TRBD2. V trimming: 4 bases; J trimming: 5 bases; junction bases outside the gene matches: 14. The CDR3 length is 18 residues. Germline V gene sequence: CDR1 SGHRS, CDR2 YFSETQ. The DNA of the CDR3 is TGCGCCAGCAGCCCCCGAGGTAGCGGGAGGTCCGGGACCGGGGAGCTGTTTTTT. Encoded protein: CASSPRGSGRSGTGELFF.